A selection of T cell receptor beta chains follows, all from one sample in a study of cytomegalovirus exposure and HLA in healthy donors. TCRdb's copy holds only in-frame clones and misses some; the assay was immunoSEQ multiplex PCR. The table lists fewer than 400,000 clones, 80% to 90% of them singletons. The sequenced sample was PBMCs. The receptors shown here come from a young woman in good health and CMV-seronegative. CDR3s include the opening cysteine and the closing phenylalanine or tryptophan. The D gene is left open where the match is weak. Clone size is given for some rows only: seen once, a few or many times, or a class if the clone is expanded.

CDR3nt: TGTGCCAGCAGCTTGGTCGACCGCCCCGGGGACTTC; CDR3aa: CASSLVDRPGDF; v_gene: TRBV5-5; d_gene: -; j_gene: TRBJ2-7; abundance: few
CDR3nt: TGTGCCAGCAGTTATGCACTAGCGGGAGCTTTCGAGCAGTACTTC; CDR3aa: CASSYALAGAFEQYF; v_gene: TRBV6-5; d_gene: TRBD2; j_gene: TRBJ2-7; abundance: once
CDR3nt: TGTGCCAGCTCACCCCTCAGGGCCGGGGAGCTGTTTTTT; CDR3aa: CASSPLRAGELFF; v_gene: TRBV18; d_gene: -; j_gene: TRBJ2-2; abundance: -
CDR3nt: TGCGCCAGCAGCTCTAGCGGGATTGAAAACATTCAGTACTTC; CDR3aa: CASSSSGIENIQYF; v_gene: TRBV5-1; d_gene: TRBD2; j_gene: TRBJ2-4; abundance: -
CDR3nt: TGTGCCAGCAGCGTAGGACTAGCGGGGGGAGCTGTCCCCTACGAGCAGTACTTC; CDR3aa: CASSVGLAGGAVPYEQYF; v_gene: TRBV9; d_gene: TRBD2; j_gene: TRBJ2-7; abundance: -
CDR3nt: TGTGCCAGCAGCCACCCCGGAGACACTGAAGCTTTCTTT; CDR3aa: CASSHPGDTEAFF; v_gene: TRBV4-2; d_gene: -; j_gene: TRBJ1-1; abundance: -
CDR3nt: TGTGCCAGCAATACGTGGGGCCGGTCGAGCACAGATACGCAGTATTTT; CDR3aa: CASNTWGRSSTDTQYF; v_gene: TRBV7-9; d_gene: -; j_gene: TRBJ2-3; abundance: -
CDR3nt: TGCGCCAGCAGCGGTAGCGGGAGGGCCCCTTTCGAGCAGTACTTC; CDR3aa: CASSGSGRAPFEQYF; v_gene: TRBV5-1; d_gene: TRBD2; j_gene: TRBJ2-7; abundance: -
CDR3nt: TGTGCCAGCAGTTACCCGACTGCATCTCCCGATACGCAGTATTTT; CDR3aa: CASSYPTASPDTQYF; v_gene: TRBV6-8; d_gene: -; j_gene: TRBJ2-3; abundance: -
CDR3nt: TGCAGCGTTGAGGGACAGGACAACTTTCATGGCTACACCTTC; CDR3aa: CSVEGQDNFHGYTF; v_gene: TRBV29-1; d_gene: TRBD1; j_gene: TRBJ1-2; abundance: -
CDR3nt: TGTGCCAGTAGCTTAGGGGGACTGAACACTGAAGCTTTCTTT; CDR3aa: CASSLGGLNTEAFF; v_gene: TRBV19; d_gene: -; j_gene: TRBJ1-1; abundance: -
CDR3nt: TGCGCCAGCAGCAAAAGGACTAGCGGGAGGGCCGAAGGTGAGCAGTTCTTC; CDR3aa: CASSKRTSGRAEGEQFF; v_gene: TRBV5-1; d_gene: TRBD2; j_gene: TRBJ2-1; abundance: -
CDR3nt: TGTGCCAGCAGTCGATACAGGGGACCCGGGGAGCTGTTTTTT; CDR3aa: CASSRYRGPGELFF; v_gene: TRBV28; d_gene: TRBD1; j_gene: TRBJ2-2; abundance: -
CDR3nt: TGTGCCAGCAGCACCCTGACAGCCACTAACTATGGCTACACCTTC; CDR3aa: CASSTLTATNYGYTF; v_gene: TRBV7-2; d_gene: -; j_gene: TRBJ1-2; abundance: -
CDR3nt: TGTGCCAGCAGCTTAGGTATGGCGGGGAGCTCCTACAATGAGCAGTTCTTC; CDR3aa: CASSLGMAGSSYNEQFF; v_gene: TRBV7-7; d_gene: -; j_gene: TRBJ2-1; abundance: -
CDR3nt: TGTGCCAGCGACAGGGAAGTCACCGGGGAGCTGTTTTTT; CDR3aa: CASDREVTGELFF; v_gene: TRBV2; d_gene: TRBD1; j_gene: TRBJ2-2; abundance: -
CDR3nt: TGTGCCTGGAGTCGAGGGGGCGGCGCGGAGACTGAAGCTTTCTTT; CDR3aa: CAWSRGGGAETEAFF; v_gene: TRBV30; d_gene: TRBD1; j_gene: TRBJ1-1; abundance: -
CDR3nt: TGTGCCAGCAGCCAAGAGTCGACTAGCGCCAGGACCCAGTACTTC; CDR3aa: CASSQESTSARTQYF; v_gene: TRBV4-2; d_gene: TRBD2; j_gene: TRBJ2-5; abundance: -
CDR3nt: TGTGCCAGCCGTACAGGGGGGTCCTACAATGAGCAGTTCTTC; CDR3aa: CASRTGGSYNEQFF; v_gene: TRBV6-1; d_gene: TRBD1; j_gene: TRBJ2-1; abundance: -
CDR3nt: TGTGCCAGCAGTCCCTCCAGGGAGACAGGGGGTGGCAATGAGCAGTTCTTC; CDR3aa: CASSPSRETGGGNEQFF; v_gene: TRBV27; d_gene: TRBD1; j_gene: TRBJ2-1; abundance: -
CDR3nt: TGTGCCACCAGCAGAGTCCTCTCGGGTATCCACGAGCAGTACTTC; CDR3aa: CATSRVLSGIHEQYF; v_gene: TRBV15; d_gene: -; j_gene: TRBJ2-7; abundance: -
CDR3nt: TGTGCCAGCAGTTTGGGACAGGGGGTCACTGAAGCTTTCTTT; CDR3aa: CASSLGQGVTEAFF; v_gene: TRBV7-2; d_gene: TRBD1; j_gene: TRBJ1-1; abundance: -
CDR3nt: TGTGCCAGTACTCTCGAAGGGGCCCCCGGCACTGAAGCTTTCTTT; CDR3aa: CASTLEGAPGTEAFF; v_gene: TRBV28; d_gene: -; j_gene: TRBJ1-1; abundance: -
CDR3nt: TGCGCCAGCAGCTTGAACGGACAGGGCCACGAGCAGTACTTC; CDR3aa: CASSLNGQGHEQYF; v_gene: TRBV5-1; d_gene: TRBD1; j_gene: TRBJ2-7; abundance: -
CDR3nt: TGTGCCAGCGGTGGGGACAGCTACGAGCAGTACTTC; CDR3aa: CASGGDSYEQYF; v_gene: TRBV7-9; d_gene: TRBD1; j_gene: TRBJ2-7; abundance: -
CDR3nt: TGTGCCAGCAGCTCAATGACCGGACAGTCCTACTTC; CDR3aa: CASSSMTGQSYF; v_gene: TRBV27; d_gene: -; j_gene: TRBJ2-7; abundance: -
CDR3nt: TGTGCCAGCAGTGTTTGGGGCCTGAGCACTGAAGCTTTCTTT; CDR3aa: CASSVWGLSTEAFF; v_gene: TRBV2; d_gene: -; j_gene: TRBJ1-1; abundance: -
CDR3nt: TGTGCCAGCAGCCTCCACGGGGAGGCGGGTCAGCCCCAGCATTTT; CDR3aa: CASSLHGEAGQPQHF; v_gene: TRBV9; d_gene: -; j_gene: TRBJ1-5; abundance: -
CDR3nt: TGTGCCAGCAGTTGGACAGGGAGTTTCTACGAGCAGTACTTC; CDR3aa: CASSWTGSFYEQYF; v_gene: TRBV28; d_gene: TRBD1; j_gene: TRBJ2-7; abundance: -
CDR3nt: TGCGCCAGCAGCCGGGCACTAGCGGGAAGGTCCGGCACAGATACGCAGTATTTT; CDR3aa: CASSRALAGRSGTDTQYF; v_gene: TRBV4-1; d_gene: TRBD2; j_gene: TRBJ2-3; abundance: -
CDR3nt: TGTGCCAGCAGCGATGCCCTTACTGACTATGGCTACACCTTC; CDR3aa: CASSDALTDYGYTF; v_gene: TRBV28; d_gene: -; j_gene: TRBJ1-2; abundance: -
CDR3nt: TGTGCCAGCAGCTCGGGGGGGGACCCCCCGGGCGAGCAGTACTTC; CDR3aa: CASSSGGDPPGEQYF; v_gene: TRBV13; d_gene: TRBD2; j_gene: TRBJ2-7; abundance: -
CDR3nt: TGCGCCAGCAGCCAAGGCAATGCAGGGGGCTACGAGCAGTACTTC; CDR3aa: CASSQGNAGGYEQYF; v_gene: TRBV4-1; d_gene: TRBD1; j_gene: TRBJ2-7; abundance: -
CDR3nt: TGTGCCAGCAGCCCCACCGCGATAGCGGGGCACGAGCAGTACTTC; CDR3aa: CASSPTAIAGHEQYF; v_gene: TRBV7-2; d_gene: TRBD2; j_gene: TRBJ2-7; abundance: once
CDR3nt: TGTGCCAGCAGTTTAACCTCTTCGAGTCAGAGCAAGGCGGACAATGAGCAGTTCTTC; CDR3aa: CASSLTSSSQSKADNEQFF; v_gene: TRBV27; d_gene: -; j_gene: TRBJ2-1; abundance: -
CDR3nt: TGTGCCAGCTCACTAGAGGGGGCGGGGACTCAGCCCCAGCATTTT; CDR3aa: CASSLEGAGTQPQHF; v_gene: TRBV18; d_gene: TRBD1; j_gene: TRBJ1-5; abundance: -
CDR3nt: TGTGCCAGCAGTTCGTGGAGGACCTCCTACGAGCAGTACTTC; CDR3aa: CASSSWRTSYEQYF; v_gene: TRBV6-6; d_gene: -; j_gene: TRBJ2-7; abundance: many
CDR3nt: TGTGCCAGCAGCCCTAGGGGCTTCTCCTACGAGCAGTACTTC; CDR3aa: CASSPRGFSYEQYF; v_gene: TRBV5-4; d_gene: -; j_gene: TRBJ2-7; abundance: -
CDR3nt: TGCGCCAGCAGCCAACTCCCCACTAGCTCAGATACGCAGTATTTT; CDR3aa: CASSQLPTSSDTQYF; v_gene: TRBV4-1; d_gene: -; j_gene: TRBJ2-3; abundance: -
CDR3nt: TGTGCCAGCAGTTCGAGGACAGGGGATTTTTCTGGAAACACCATATATTTT; CDR3aa: CASSSRTGDFSGNTIYF; v_gene: TRBV2; d_gene: TRBD1; j_gene: TRBJ1-3; abundance: -
CDR3nt: TGCGCCAGCAGCCTAGGACTAGCGGGCCAAGAGACCCAGTACTTC; CDR3aa: CASSLGLAGQETQYF; v_gene: TRBV5-1; d_gene: TRBD2; j_gene: TRBJ2-5; abundance: -